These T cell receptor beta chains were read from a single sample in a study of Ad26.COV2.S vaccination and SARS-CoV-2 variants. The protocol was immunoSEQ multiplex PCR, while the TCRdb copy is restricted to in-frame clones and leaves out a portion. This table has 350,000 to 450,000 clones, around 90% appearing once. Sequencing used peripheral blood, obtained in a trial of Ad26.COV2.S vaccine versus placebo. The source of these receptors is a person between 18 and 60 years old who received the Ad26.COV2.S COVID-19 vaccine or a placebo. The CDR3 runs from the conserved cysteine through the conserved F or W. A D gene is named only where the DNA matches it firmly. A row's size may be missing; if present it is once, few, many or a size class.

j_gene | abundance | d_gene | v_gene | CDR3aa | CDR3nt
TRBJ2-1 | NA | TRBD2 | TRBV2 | CASRALAGGKNEQFF | TGTGCCAGCAGAGCCCTAGCGGGGGGTAAAAATGAGCAGTTCTTC
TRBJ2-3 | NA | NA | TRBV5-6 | CASRGLTDTQYF | TGTGCCAGCAGGGGACTCACAGATACGCAGTATTTT
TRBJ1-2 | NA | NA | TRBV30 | CAWSPWTEGYTF | TGTGCCTGGAGTCCGTGGACGGAGGGCTACACCTTC
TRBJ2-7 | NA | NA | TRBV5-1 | CASSSNPSASYEQYF | TGCGCCAGCAGCTCGAACCCTAGCGCGTCCTACGAGCAGTACTTC
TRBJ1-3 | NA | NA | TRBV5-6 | CASSLSLNSGNTIYF | TGTGCCAGCAGCCTCAGCCTTAACTCTGGAAACACCATATATTTT
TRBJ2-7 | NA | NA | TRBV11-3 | CASSLGAGGDEQYF | TGTGCCAGCAGCTTAGGGGCTGGGGGCGACGAGCAGTACTTC
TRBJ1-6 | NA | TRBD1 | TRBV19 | CASSKTGTGRAYNSPLHF | TGTGCCAGTAGTAAAACCGGGACAGGGAGAGCTTATAATTCACCCCTCCACTTT
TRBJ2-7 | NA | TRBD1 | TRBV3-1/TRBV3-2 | CASSVGGHEQYF | TGTGCCAGCAGCGTAGGGGGCCACGAGCAGTACTTC
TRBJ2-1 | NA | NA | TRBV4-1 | CASSQDQGRTTVEQFF | TGCGCCAGCAGCCAAGATCAGGGACGGACCACAGTTGAGCAGTTCTTC
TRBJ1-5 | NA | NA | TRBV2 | CASSLSRDQPQHF | TGTGCCAGCAGCCTTAGTAGGGATCAGCCCCAGCATTTT
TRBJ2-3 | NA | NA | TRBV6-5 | CASSYMGRTDTQYF | TGTGCCAGCAGTTACATGGGACGCACAGATACGCAGTATTTT
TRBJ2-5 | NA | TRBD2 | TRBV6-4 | CASSDSTGLAESKIQETQYF | TGTGCCAGCAGTGACTCGACGGGACTAGCGGAGTCGAAAATCCAAGAGACCCAGTACTTC
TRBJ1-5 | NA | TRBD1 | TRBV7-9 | CASSLGTGRINQPQHF | TGTGCCAGCAGCCTAGGGACAGGGAGAATTAATCAGCCCCAGCATTTT
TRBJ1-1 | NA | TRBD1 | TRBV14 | CASSRGQGRMNTEAFF | TGTGCCAGCAGCCGCGGACAGGGCCGCATGAACACTGAAGCTTTCTTT
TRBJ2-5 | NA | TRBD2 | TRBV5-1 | CASSLGVAGYQETQYF | TGCGCCAGCAGCTTGGGGGTAGCGGGGTACCAAGAGACCCAGTACTTC
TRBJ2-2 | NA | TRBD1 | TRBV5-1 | CASSPADRVGGELFF | TGCGCCAGCAGCCCCGCGGACAGGGTCGGCGGGGAGCTGTTTTTT
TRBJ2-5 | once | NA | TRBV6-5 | CASSRQQETQYF | TGTGCCAGCAGTCGACAGCAAGAGACCCAGTACTTC
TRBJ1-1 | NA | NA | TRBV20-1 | CSARGGTEAFF | TGCAGTGCTAGGGGCGGGACTGAAGCTTTCTTT
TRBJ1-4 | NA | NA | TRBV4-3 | CASSRFRSGREKLFF | TGCGCCAGCAGCCGGTTCAGATCGGGACGCGAAAAACTGTTTTTT
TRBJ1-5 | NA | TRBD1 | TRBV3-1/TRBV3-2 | CASSQGQGVHYSNQPQHF | TGTGCCAGCAGCCAAGGACAGGGGGTCCATTATAGCAATCAGCCCCAGCATTTT
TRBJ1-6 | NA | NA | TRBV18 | CASSKDQGNSPLHF | TGTGCCAGCTCAAAAGACCAGGGGAATTCACCCCTCCACTTT
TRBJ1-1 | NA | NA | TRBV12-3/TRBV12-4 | CASSRDLNTEAFF | TGTGCCAGCAGTCGGGACCTAAACACTGAAGCTTTCTTT
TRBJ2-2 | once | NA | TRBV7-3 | CASSPRVGGTGELFF | TGTGCCAGCAGTCCCCGAGTAGGGGGCACCGGGGAGCTGTTTTTT
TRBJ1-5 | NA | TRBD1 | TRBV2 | CASTTGVSNQPQHF | TGTGCCAGCACGACAGGGGTTAGCAATCAGCCCCAGCATTTT
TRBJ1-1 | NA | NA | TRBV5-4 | CAAGEELNTEAFF | TGTGCCGCAGGGGAGGAACTGAACACTGAAGCTTTCTTT
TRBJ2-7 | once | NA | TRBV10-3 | CAISAADRPNTYEQYF | TGTGCCATCAGTGCTGCTGACAGGCCGAATACCTACGAGCAGTACTTC
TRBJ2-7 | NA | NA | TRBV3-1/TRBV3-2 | CASSQEGPYEQYF | TGTGCCAGCAGCCAAGAGGGCCCCTACGAGCAGTACTTC
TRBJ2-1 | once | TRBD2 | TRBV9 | CASSPLAGGRGNEQFF | TGTGCCAGCAGCCCACTAGCGGGGGGCCGGGGTAATGAGCAGTTCTTC
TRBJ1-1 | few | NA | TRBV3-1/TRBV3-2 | CASSLVRNEAFF | TGTGCCAGCAGCCTTGTTAGGAATGAAGCTTTCTTT
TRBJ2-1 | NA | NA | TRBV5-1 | CASSLGDLLSNEQFF | TGCGCCAGCAGCTTGGGGGACTTGCTCTCCAATGAGCAGTTCTTC
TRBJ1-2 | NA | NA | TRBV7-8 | CASSRTGVGYGYTF | TGTGCCAGCAGCCGGACCGGAGTCGGCTATGGCTACACCTTC
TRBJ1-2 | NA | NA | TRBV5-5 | CASSAMGLDYGYTF | TGTGCCAGCAGCGCCATGGGGTTGGACTATGGCTACACCTTC
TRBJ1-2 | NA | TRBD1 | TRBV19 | CASSIEGQNLYGYTF | TGTGCCAGTAGTATCGAGGGACAGAACCTCTATGGCTACACCTTC
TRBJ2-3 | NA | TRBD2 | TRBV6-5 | CASRASGGTDTQYF | TGTGCCAGCAGAGCAAGCGGGGGAACAGATACGCAGTATTTT